The next 22 T cell receptor beta chains were all read from a single sample in a study of CD8 T cells in ankylosing spondylitis. Via MiXCR, TCRdb re-called the 5' RACE reads, giving one row per CDR3 protein. The sample carries 150,000 to 200,000 distinct CDR3 sequences, 15% to 20% recorded once. Sample: blood, either unsorted or a sorted T cell fraction (not recorded which). All receptors come from a male donor aged 5-29 years with ankylosing spondylitis or in good health (not recorded which).

This clonotype was recorded many times. The chain recombines TRBV7-2 with TRBJ1-6; 8 positions match TRBD1. Germline trimming cut 4 bases from V and 5 bases from J; bases unmatched to any gene: 4. Germline V CDR1 and CDR2: SGHTA, FQGNSA. CDR3 length equals 15 residues. CDR3 nucleotide sequence: TGTGCCAGCAGCTGGGGACAGGTTGATAATTCACCCCTCCACTTT. Translation: CASSWGQVDNSPLHF. The entire variable domain, with the rest obtained from reference TRBV7-2 and TRBJ1-6, is as follows: GAGVSQSPSNKVTEKGKDVELRCDPISGHTALYWYRQSLGQGLEFLIYFQGNSAPDKSGLPSDRFSAERTGGSVSTLTIQRTQQEDSAVYLCASSWGQVDNSPLHFGNGTRLTVT.

This clonotype has a count of ten or more. The J gene is TRBJ2-7, the V gene TRBV24-1, with unresolved D. The CDR3 has 13 residues. The V end was cut by 3 bases, the J end by 5 bases, with 10 bases between. The germline gives CDR1 KGHDR, CDR2 SFDVKD. This chain's CDR3 is CATSDLNTHEQYF. CDR3 nucleotides: TGTGCCACCAGTGATCTTAACACCCACGAGCAGTACTTC.

This clonotype showed up many times. The CDR3 region has the DNA TGTGCCAGCAGCGGACGGATGGACACTCGGGAGACCCAGTACTTC. Amino acids: CASSGRMDTRETQYF. The chain recombines TRBV9 with TRBJ2-5; possible D gene TRBD1, 5 bases. The CDR3 extends over 15 amino acids. Between the trimmed V and J ends, which lost 3 bases and 5 bases, there was a span of 17 bases. Germline values: CDR1 SGDLS, CDR2 YYNGEE.

The sample holds a few counts of this clonotype. CDR3 residues: CASRPRQGRYEQYF. CDR3 in DNA: TGTGCCAGCAGACCAAGACAGGGGCGCTACGAGCAGTACTTC. V is TRBV7-9 and J is TRBJ2-7, with 8 bases that match TRBD1. This CDR3 is built from 14 residues. The germline V gene encodes CDR1 SEHNR and CDR2 FQNEAQ (reference sequence). Trimming at V came to 6 bases and at J to 3 bases, leaving 7 bases not matched to a gene.

This clonotype was seen ten or more times. The J gene is TRBJ1-6, the V gene TRBV5-1; D may be TRBD1 (5 bases). Germline CDR1 is SGHRS and CDR2 is YFSETQ. The V and J ends lost 5 bases and 0 bases respectively, with 12 bases between them. This CDR3 comprises 16 residues. CDR3 loop: CASSTGPDSYNSPLHF. The CDR3 nucleotides read TGCGCCAGCAGTACGGGGCCAGACTCCTATAATTCACCCCTCCACTTT.

J is TRBJ2-3 and V is TRBV6-5; no reliable D call. V lost 3 bases and J lost 6, with 13 bases in between. This CDR3 spans 14 amino acids. The germline V gene encodes CDR1 MNHEY and CDR2 SVGAGI. DNA of the CDR3: TGTGCCAGCAGTTATGACTGGATGTTGGATACGCAGTATTTT. The encoded protein is CASSYDWMLDTQYF.

The gene calls are TRBV20-1 and TRBJ2-1; no firm D call. CDR3 length: 13 amino acids. V was pared by 6 bases and J by 8 bases, with 17 bases between. Germline V gene data show CDR1 as DFQATT and CDR2 as SNEGSKA (reference sequence). This CDR3 is CSAAPGVSYEQFF. The CDR3 DNA follows: TGCAGTGCGGCTCCGGGCGTGAGCTATGAGCAGTTCTTC.

This clonotype showed up many times. This sequence joins TRBV20-1 and TRBJ2-3, with TRBD2 matching over 8 bases. V was pared by 1 base and J by 1 base, with 28 bases of the junction left unmatched. From germline, CDR1 is DFQATT and CDR2 SNEGSKA (reference sequence). The CDR3 spans 23 residues. The CDR3 DNA follows: TGCAGTGCTAGAGCCGGGACTAGTACGAAACAAACGGTACGATCGTACCGCACAGATACGCAGTATTTT. It is translated as CSARAGTSTKQTVRSYRTDTQYF.

Ten or more counts support this clonotype. The chain uses TRBV20-1 and TRBJ1-5; 9 nucleotides align to TRBD1. Germline V CDR1 and CDR2: DFQATT, SNEGSKA (reference sequence). V lost 3 bases to trimming and J lost 4 bases; unmatched junction nucleotides: 7. The CDR3 contains 15 residues. CDR3 coding DNA: TGCAGTGCTAGGCCGAGGACAGGGGTTAATCAGCCCCAGCATTTT. This codes for CSARPRTGVNQPQHF.

This clonotype was seen repeatedly, ten times or more. J is TRBJ2-1 and V is TRBV20-1; unclear D gene. Trimming left V 5 bases short and J 4 bases short, with 15 bases between. Per the germline V gene, CDR1 is DFQATT and CDR2 is SNEGSKA (reference sequence). CDR3 length: 14 residues. CDR3 coding DNA: TGCAGTGCTGTGCGACACGAAATATACAATGAGCAGTTCTTC. Residues: CSAVRHEIYNEQFF.

This clonotype was detected ten times or more. The gene calls are TRBV5-1 and TRBJ1-2, with D uncertain. Trimming stripped 4 bases from V and 7 bases from J, with 14 bases between. The CDR3 is 13 amino acids. Germline-derived CDR1 and CDR2 are SGHRS and YFSETQ. The CDR3, as DNA: TGCGCCAGCAGCAAAACATGGAGGAGTGGCTACACCTTC. This codes for CASSKTWRSGYTF.

This clonotype was seen repeatedly, ten times or more. This chain links TRBV6-6 with TRBJ2-7; D may be TRBD1 (7 bases). This CDR3 is 13 amino acids long. Germline V gene data show CDR1 as MNHNY and CDR2 as SVGAGI (reference sequence). Trimming stripped 2 bases from V and 5 bases from J, with 10 bases between. CDR3 in DNA: TGTGCCAGCAGTTACCAGGGGGGAAACGAGCAGTACTTC. The encoded protein is CASSYQGGNEQYF.

In its sample, this clonotype was seen many times. The V call is TRBV7-9, the J call TRBJ2-1, with a tentative D call TRBD2 (5 bases). In germline, CDR1 is SEHNR, CDR2 FQNEAQ (reference sequence). V was trimmed by 0 bases and J by 8 bases, leaving 8 bases between them. This CDR3 comprises 13 residues. CDR3 residues: CASSLARRDEQFF. CDR3 nucleotides: TGTGCCAGCAGCTTAGCGAGGCGGGATGAGCAGTTCTTC.

This clonotype was picked up many times. The gene calls are TRBV18 and TRBJ1-3; the D is unclear. V was trimmed by 3 bases and J by 3 bases, leaving 9 bases between them. The CDR3 loop spans 14 amino acids. The germline gives CDR1 KGHSH, CDR2 LQKENI. CDR3 region: CASSPRRDGNTIYF. The CDR3 DNA sequence: TGTGCCAGCTCACCCCGAAGGGATGGAAACACCATATATTTT.

This clonotype was seen repeatedly, ten times or more. The rearrangement links TRBV12-3 or TRBV12-4 to TRBJ2-7, with D perhaps TRBD2 (5 bases). The CDR3 is 12 residues long. Trimming took off 5 bases at V and 6 bases at J, with 11 bases between the two ends. The CDR3 sequence: CASSPRTSEQYF. CDR3 sequence (DNA): TGTGCCAGCAGTCCACGGACTTCCGAGCAGTACTTC.

The table lists this clonotype with many counts. The rearrangement joins TRBV4-1 to TRBJ2-5; 11 bases are a match to TRBD1. In germline, CDR1 is MGHRA, CDR2 YSYEKL. This CDR3 has 16 residues. The junction had 8 bases not matched to a gene; V was cut back by 3 bases and J by 5 bases. CDR3 region: CASSHPGQGVRETQYF. The CDR3 nucleotides are TGCGCCAGCAGCCACCCGGGACAGGGGGTTCGGGAGACCCAGTACTTC.

Ten or more counts support this clonotype. The chain employs TRBV6-5 and TRBJ1-2; weak D call: TRBD1 (5 bases). This CDR3 comprises 15 residues. Germline V lookup: CDR1 MNHEY, CDR2 SVGAGI. The germline V and J ends were trimmed by 2 bases and 5 bases, with 15 bases remaining between them. CDR3 DNA: TGTGCCAGCAGTTACACCGGGACGGGAGTGTATGGCTACACCTTC. Translated: CASSYTGTGVYGYTF.

The J gene is TRBJ2-2, the V gene TRBV4-2; D uncertain. Germline V gene data show CDR1 as LGHNA and CDR2 as YNFKEQ. V was trimmed by 0 bases and J by 6 bases, leaving 8 bases between them. The CDR3 sequence is 14 residues long. For the CDR3, the DNA is TGTGCCAGCAGCCAAGAGGTCGGCGCCGGGGAGCTGTTTTTT. The encoded protein is CASSQEVGAGELFF.

The table lists this clonotype with many counts. V is TRBV5-1 and J is TRBJ1-1, with TRBD1 as a possible D gene (5 bases). Per the germline V gene, CDR1 is SGHRS and CDR2 is YFSETQ. The V gene lost 6 bases and the J gene lost 1 base, with 10 bases spanning the gap. This CDR3 comprises 13 residues. The DNA for the CDR3 is TGCGCCAGCAAGGGCAGGGAGAACACTGAAGCTTTCTTT. Translation gives CASKGRENTEAFF.

The sample holds a few counts of this clonotype. The chain links TRBV20-1 to TRBJ2-7, with 11 bases matching TRBD2. From germline, CDR1 is DFQATT and CDR2 SNEGSKA (reference sequence). V dropped 5 bases and J dropped 7; count of bases not matched to a gene: 10. The CDR3 totals 14 residues. The CDR3 sequence: CSADVLAGGGEQYF. CDR3 DNA sequence: TGCAGTGCTGACGTCCTAGCGGGAGGAGGGGAGCAGTACTTC.

This clonotype was recorded many times. The chain recombines TRBV12-3 or TRBV12-4 with TRBJ2-2, with a possible D match to TRBD2 (6 bases). The CDR3 has 16 residues. Trimming shortened V by 7 bases and J by 8 bases, and 23 bases separated the two germline ends. CDR3: CASKSSSAYWAGELFF. The CDR3 DNA reads as TGTGCCAGCAAGTCGTCTAGCGCCTATTGGGCGGGGGAGCTGTTTTTT.

This clonotype was recorded at least ten times. V is TRBV6-1 and J is TRBJ1-2, with unresolved D. Germline CDR1 is MNHNS and CDR2 is SASEGT. The CDR3 spans 12 residues. V dropped 8 bases and J dropped 2 bases, with 9 bases sitting between them. As DNA, the CDR3 is TGTGCCAGCCTAGAGGGAAACTATGGCTACACCTTC. Translated, it gives CASLEGNYGYTF.